A single sample is the source of the 10 T cell receptor beta chains below, sequenced in a study of vaccination and CD4 T cells after COVID-19. Cultured CD4+ T cell DNA underwent sequencing with the Oncomine TCR Beta short-read assay. Each CDR3 protein gets one entry after TCRdb re-called the PCR reads with MiXCR. This table holds under 15,000 distinct CDR3 sequences, roughly 54% found once. Noted treatment: roughly nine-day PBMC culture with coronavirus spike peptide pools or control peptides (ViraFEST assay). These receptors lack a known antigen. The sequenced material came from CD4+ T cells from blood, cultured in vitro. The origin of the receptors is a human donor who had recovered from COVID-19.

The gene calls are TRBV2 and TRBJ1-3; D might be TRBD1 (5 bases). V lost 6 bases and J lost 0, with 6 bases in between. The CDR3 covers 13 residues. Germline V gene lookup returns CDR1 SNHLY and CDR2 FYNNEI. CDR3 sequence: CASRQVSGNTIYF. DNA for the CDR3: TGTGCCAGCAGACAGGTCTCTGGAAACACCATATATTTT.

This chain joins TRBV11-1 and TRBJ1-6; D may be TRBD1 (5 bases). Trimming shortened V by 4 bases and J by 0 bases, and 16 bases separated the two germline ends. The V gene's germline CDR1 is SGHAT and CDR2 FQDESV (reference sequence). The CDR3 sequence is 18 residues long. The CDR3 sequence is CASSWGRWMSSYNSPLHF. CDR3 in DNA: TGTGCCAGCAGCTGGGGACGATGGATGAGCTCCTATAATTCACCCCTCCACTTT.

This chain joins TRBV20-1 and TRBJ2-7; D is perhaps TRBD2 (6 bases). Germline lookup yields CDR1 DFQATT and CDR2 SNEGSKA (reference sequence). The CDR3 is 14 amino acids. The V end was cut by 2 bases, the J end by 2 bases, with 13 bases between. For the CDR3, the DNA is TGCAGTGCTAGACGTCCGGGACTGACCTACGAGCAGTACTTC. It is translated as CSARRPGLTYEQYF.

This clonotype has only one observation. CDR3 region: CSARGRSLGEQFF. CDR3 nucleotides: TGCAGTGCTAGGGGGAGAAGTTTAGGTGAGCAGTTCTTC. This sequence joins TRBV20-1 and TRBJ2-1, with a weak D call TRBD2 (5 bases). V lost 3 bases to trimming and J lost 9 bases, with 15 bases between them. The CDR3 loop spans 13 amino acids. Germline lookup yields CDR1 DFQATT and CDR2 SNEGSKA (reference sequence).

The chain employs TRBV6-1 and TRBJ1-5; 7 bases are shared with TRBD1. CDR3 length: 14 amino acids. Per germline, CDR1 MNHNS and CDR2 SASEGT. V lost 3 bases to trimming and J lost 4 bases; unmatched junction nucleotides: 3. CDR3 protein: CASSDIQGNQPQHF. CDR3 in DNA: TGTGCCAGCAGTGATATACAGGGGAATCAGCCCCAGCATTTT.

The rearrangement joins TRBV25-1 to TRBJ2-1, with D perhaps matching TRBD1 or TRBD2 (5 bases each). The germline V and J ends were trimmed by 6 bases and 6 bases, with 15 bases remaining between them. The V gene's germline CDR1 is MGHDK and CDR2 SYGVNS. The CDR3 spans 14 residues. The chain's CDR3 is CASSKGTLGNEQFF. Here the CDR3 DNA reads TGTGCCAGCAGCAAGGGGACCTTAGGCAATGAGCAGTTCTTC.

This clonotype was seen only a few times. The rearrangement links TRBV2 to TRBJ1-2, with D perhaps TRBD1 (5 bases). Germline-derived CDR1 and CDR2 are SNHLY and FYNNEI. The V gene lost 3 bases and the J gene lost 7 bases, with 18 bases spanning the gap. This CDR3 comprises 15 residues. As DNA, the CDR3 is TGTGCCAGCAGTGACCTTGGGGAGACAGAGGGTGGCTACACCTTC. Translated, it gives CASSDLGETEGGYTF.

This clonotype was seen a handful of times. The chain employs TRBV27 and TRBJ1-2; maybe TRBD1 (5 bases). Trimming left V 2 bases short and J 8 bases short, with 12 bases between. Germline lookup yields CDR1 MNHEY and CDR2 SMNVEV (reference sequence). This CDR3 region has 13 residues. CDR3 sequence (DNA): TGTGCCAGCAGTTTAGGGGGTTCAGGAGGCTACACCTTC. Its translation: CASSLGGSGGYTF.

Details on this clonotype: Mismatch with germline at one junction end may stem from a read error. The rearrangement uses TRBV27 and TRBJ1-1; 7 bases agree with TRBD1. CDR3 length: 17 residues. Per the germline V gene, CDR1 is MNHEY and CDR2 is SMNVEV (reference sequence). The CDR3: CAGSLMPGQFTSDEAFF. CDR3 DNA: TGTGCCGGCAGTTTAATGCCGGGACAGTTCACCTCGGATGAAGCTTTCTTT.

The chain carries TRBV30 and TRBJ1-2; D gene uncertain. Between the trimmed V and J ends, which lost 3 bases and 5 bases, there was a span of 7 bases. This CDR3 has 11 amino acids. Germline V gene lookup returns CDR1 GTSNPN and CDR2 SVGIG (reference sequence). The CDR3 protein is CAWRATYGYTF. The CDR3 DNA is TGTGCCTGGAGGGCAACGTATGGCTACACCTTC.